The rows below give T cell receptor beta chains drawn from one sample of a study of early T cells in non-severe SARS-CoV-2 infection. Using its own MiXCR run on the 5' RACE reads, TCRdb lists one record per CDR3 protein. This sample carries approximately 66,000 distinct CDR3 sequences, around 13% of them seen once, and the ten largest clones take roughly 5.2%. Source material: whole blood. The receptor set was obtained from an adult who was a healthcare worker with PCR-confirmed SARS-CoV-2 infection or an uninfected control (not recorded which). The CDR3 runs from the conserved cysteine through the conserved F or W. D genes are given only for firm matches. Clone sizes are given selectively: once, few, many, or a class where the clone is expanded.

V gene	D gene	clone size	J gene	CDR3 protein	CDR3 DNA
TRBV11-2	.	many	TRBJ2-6	CASSKRRISGANVLTF	TGTGCCAGCAGCAAGAGACGGATATCTGGGGCCAACGTCCTGACTTTC
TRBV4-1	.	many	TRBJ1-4	CASSQTEKLFF	TGCGCCAGCAGCCAAACTGAAAAACTGTTTTTT
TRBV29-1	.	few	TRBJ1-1	CSVVLFGHQNTEAFF	TGCAGCGTTGTCCTATTCGGACACCAGAACACTGAAGCTTTCTTT
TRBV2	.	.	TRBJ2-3	CASTLGGGYTDTQYF	TGTGCCAGCACCCTGGGGGGCGGATACACAGATACGCAGTATTTT
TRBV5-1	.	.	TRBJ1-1	CASSTGPGMNTEAFF	TGCGCCAGCAGCACAGGCCCTGGAATGAACACTGAAGCTTTCTTT
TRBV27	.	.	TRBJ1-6	CASSLSRRTPLHF	TGTGCCAGCAGTTTATCGAGAAGGACCCCCCTCCACTTT
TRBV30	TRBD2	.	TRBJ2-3	CASNGGDQGTQYF	TGTGCCTCGAACGGGGGGGATCAGGGTACGCAGTATTTT
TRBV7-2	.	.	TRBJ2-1	CASSLLQNYNEQFF	TGTGCCAGCAGCTTATTACAGAACTACAATGAGCAGTTCTTC
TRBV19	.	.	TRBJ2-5	CASTPPGQETQYF	TGTGCCAGTACCCCGCCGGGCCAAGAGACCCAGTACTTC
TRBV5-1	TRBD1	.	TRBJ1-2	CASSTGTGGYGYTF	TGCGCCAGCAGCACCGGGACAGGGGGCTATGGCTACACCTTC
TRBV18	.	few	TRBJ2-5	CASSPLASQETQYF	TGTGCCAGCTCACCGCTGGCCAGCCAAGAGACCCAGTACTTC
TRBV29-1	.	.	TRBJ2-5	CSVEQETQYF	TGCAGCGTTGAACAAGAGACCCAGTACTTC
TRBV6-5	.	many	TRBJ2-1	CASSYQAGSVDEQFF	TGTGCCAGCAGTTATCAAGCTGGTTCCGTCGATGAGCAGTTCTTC
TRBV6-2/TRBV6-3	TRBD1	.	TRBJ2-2	CASSYSGQSGELFF	TGTGCCAGCAGTTACTCGGGACAGTCCGGGGAGCTGTTTTTT
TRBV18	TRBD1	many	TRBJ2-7	CASSAPDRDEQYF	TGTGCCAGCTCGGCCCCGGACAGGGACGAGCAGTACTTC
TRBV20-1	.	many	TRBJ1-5	CSASTGFDNQPQHF	TGCAGTGCTAGTACAGGGTTTGACAATCAGCCCCAGCATTTT
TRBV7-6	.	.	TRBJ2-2	CASSSALGGNTGELFF	TGTGCCAGCAGCTCCGCCCTTGGGGGCAACACCGGGGAGCTGTTTTTT
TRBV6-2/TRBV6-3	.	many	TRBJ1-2	CASRKTANYGYTF	TGTGCCAGCAGAAAGACTGCGAACTATGGCTACACCTTC
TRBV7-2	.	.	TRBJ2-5	CASSLVAGSWTQYF	TGTGCCAGCAGCTTAGTGGCAGGGTCTTGGACCCAGTACTTC
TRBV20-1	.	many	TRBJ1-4	CSASTGTGKLFF	TGCAGTGCTAGTACAGGGACGGGAAAACTGTTTTTT
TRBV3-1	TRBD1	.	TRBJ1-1	CASRRGQGNTEAFF	TGTGCCAGCAGAAGGGGACAGGGGAACACTGAAGCTTTCTTT
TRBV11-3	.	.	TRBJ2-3	CASSYETVSDTQYF	TGTGCCAGCAGCTATGAGACAGTCTCAGATACGCAGTATTTT
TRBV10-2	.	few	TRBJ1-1	CASSDQGEAFF	TGCGCCAGCAGTGACCAGGGGGAAGCTTTCTTT
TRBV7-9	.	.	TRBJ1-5	CASSLGLTGGNQPQHF	TGTGCCAGCAGCTTAGGTCTCACCGGCGGCAATCAGCCCCAGCATTTT
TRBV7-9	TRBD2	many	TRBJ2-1	CASSPGTSGRGEQFF	TGTGCCAGCAGCCCGGGGACTAGCGGGAGAGGAGAGCAGTTCTTC
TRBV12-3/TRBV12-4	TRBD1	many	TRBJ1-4	CASSLGGQGNEKLFF	TGTGCCAGCAGCCTAGGGGGACAGGGTAATGAAAAACTGTTTTTT
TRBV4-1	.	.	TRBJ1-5	CASSQGFWEGGNQPQHF	TGCGCCAGCAGCCAAGGGTTCTGGGAGGGTGGCAATCAGCCCCAGCATTTT
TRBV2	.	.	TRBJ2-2	CASDLNTGELFF	TGTGCCAGTGACTTGAACACCGGGGAGCTGTTTTTT
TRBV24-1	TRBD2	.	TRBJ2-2	CATSGGAGVVTGELFF	TGTGCCACCAGTGGTGGAGCGGGAGTTGTCACCGGGGAGCTGTTTTTT
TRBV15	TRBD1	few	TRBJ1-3	CATSRDPGDRAVF	TGTGCCACCAGCAGAGATCCGGGGGACAGGGCGGTCTTT
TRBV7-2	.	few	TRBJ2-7	CASSSEFLEQYF	TGTGCCAGCAGCTCTGAGTTTCTGGAGCAGTACTTC
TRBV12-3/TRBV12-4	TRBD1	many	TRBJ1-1	CASSLTGTGGTEAFF	TGTGCCAGCAGTTTAACCGGGACAGGGGGCACTGAAGCTTTCTTT
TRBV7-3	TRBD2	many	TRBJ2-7	CASSSLGREVQQYF	TGTGCCAGCAGCTCCCTGGGGCGGGAGGTTCAGCAGTACTTC
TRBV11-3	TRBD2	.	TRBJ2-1	CASSLVLSRLAGGNEQFF	TGTGCCAGCAGCTTAGTGTTATCTCGGCTAGCGGGAGGCAATGAGCAGTTCTTC
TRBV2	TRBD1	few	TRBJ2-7	CASGRKAGTGGFEQYF	TGTGCCAGCGGACGAAAAGCCGGGACAGGGGGCTTCGAGCAGTACTTC
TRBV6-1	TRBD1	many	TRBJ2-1	CASRGQNIYNEQFF	TGTGCCAGCAGGGGACAGAATATTTACAATGAGCAGTTCTTC
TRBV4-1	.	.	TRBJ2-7	CASSQVGRTHEQYF	TGCGCCAGCAGCCAAGTCGGCAGGACCCACGAGCAGTACTTC
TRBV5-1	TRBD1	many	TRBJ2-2	CARLDRGEAGELFF	TGCGCCAGGTTGGACAGGGGAGAGGCCGGGGAGCTGTTTTTT
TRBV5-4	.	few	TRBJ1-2	CATRAGTVPHNYGYTF	TGTGCCACCAGAGCGGGGACCGTTCCCCACAACTATGGCTACACCTTC
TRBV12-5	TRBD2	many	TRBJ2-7	CASGLLAGEIYEQYF	TGTGCTAGTGGTTTGCTTGCGGGGGAGATCTACGAGCAGTACTTC
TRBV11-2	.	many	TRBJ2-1	CASSLASRDNNEQFF	TGTGCCAGCAGCTTAGCGAGCCGCGATAACAATGAGCAGTTCTTC
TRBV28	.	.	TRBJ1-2	CASSLSGGHYGYTF	TGTGCCAGCAGTTTATCGGGAGGGCACTATGGCTACACCTTC
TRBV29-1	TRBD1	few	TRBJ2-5	CSYIGTVETQYF	TGCAGTTACATAGGGACAGTAGAGACCCAGTACTTC
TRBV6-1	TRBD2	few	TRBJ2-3	CASSVREGPNTQYF	TGTGCCAGCAGTGTGCGGGAGGGCCCGAATACGCAGTATTTT
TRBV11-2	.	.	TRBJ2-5	CASSPIGETQYF	TGTGCCAGCAGCCCTATCGGGGAGACCCAGTACTTC
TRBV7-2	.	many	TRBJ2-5	CASSPPRQVQETQYF	TGTGCCAGCAGCCCGCCCCGACAGGTCCAAGAGACCCAGTACTTC
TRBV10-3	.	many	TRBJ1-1	CAISESGNTEAFF	TGTGCCATCAGTGAGTCAGGGAACACTGAAGCTTTCTTT
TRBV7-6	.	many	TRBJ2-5	CASSPLFETQYF	TGTGCCAGCAGCCCCCTCTTTGAGACCCAGTACTTC
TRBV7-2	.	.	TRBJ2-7	CASSPYPGEQYF	TGTGCCAGCAGCCCATACCCTGGAGAGCAGTACTTC
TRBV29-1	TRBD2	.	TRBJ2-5	CSVEILAGVRETQYF	TGCAGCGTTGAAATCCTAGCGGGAGTGCGAGAGACCCAGTACTTC
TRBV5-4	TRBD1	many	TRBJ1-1	CASNKQGGTEAFF	TGTGCCAGCAACAAACAGGGGGGCACTGAAGCTTTCTTT
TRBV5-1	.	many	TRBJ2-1	CASSPGLAYNEQFF	TGCGCCAGCAGCCCGGGACTGGCCTACAATGAGCAGTTCTTC
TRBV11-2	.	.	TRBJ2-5	CASSSGLQETQYF	TGTGCCAGCAGCTCGGGACTCCAAGAGACCCAGTACTTC
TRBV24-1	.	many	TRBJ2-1	CATSVGTPYNEQFF	TGTGCCACCAGTGTTGGGACACCCTACAATGAGCAGTTCTTC
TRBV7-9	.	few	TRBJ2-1	CASSLTVKGNEQFF	TGTGCCAGCAGCTTAACAGTTAAGGGAAATGAGCAGTTCTTC
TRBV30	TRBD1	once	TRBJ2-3	CAWTGGPTDTQYF	TGTGCCTGGACAGGGGGCCCCACAGATACGCAGTATTTT
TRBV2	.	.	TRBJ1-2	CASSVLGAGYTF	TGTGCCAGCAGTGTATTGGGCGCGGGCTACACCTTC